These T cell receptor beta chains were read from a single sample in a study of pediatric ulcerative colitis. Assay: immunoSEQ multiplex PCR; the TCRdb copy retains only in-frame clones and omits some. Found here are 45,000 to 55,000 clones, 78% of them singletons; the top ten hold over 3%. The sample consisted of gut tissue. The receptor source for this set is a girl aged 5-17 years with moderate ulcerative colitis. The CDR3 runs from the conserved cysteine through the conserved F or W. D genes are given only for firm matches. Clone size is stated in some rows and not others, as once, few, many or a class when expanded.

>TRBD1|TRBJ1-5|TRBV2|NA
TGTGCCAGCAGCGGAGGACCGGGACAGGTTTATCGGCCCCAGCATTTT
CASSGGPGQVYRPQHF
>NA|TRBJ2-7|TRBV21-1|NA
TGTGCCAGCAGCAAATCGGCTAGCGGCCGTATCCACGAGCAGTACTTC
CASSKSASGRIHEQYF
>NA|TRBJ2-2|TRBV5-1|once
TGCGCCAGCAGCTCTGTACTAGCCAGGACCGGGGAGCTGTTTTTT
CASSSVLARTGELFF
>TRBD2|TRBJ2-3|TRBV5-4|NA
TGTGCCAGCAGCTTCCCAGGACTAGCGGGAGCAGATACGCAGTATTTT
CASSFPGLAGADTQYF
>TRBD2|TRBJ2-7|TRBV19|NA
TGTGCCAGTAGCCTCCGGGAGGGCTCCTACGAGCAGTACTTC
CASSLREGSYEQYF
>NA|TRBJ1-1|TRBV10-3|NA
TGTGCCATCAGTGAGTCCGTGGGGAGACATGAAGCTTTCTTT
CAISESVGRHEAFF
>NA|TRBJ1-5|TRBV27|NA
TGTGCCAGCAGTTATGATAGCAATCAGCCCCAGCATTTT
CASSYDSNQPQHF
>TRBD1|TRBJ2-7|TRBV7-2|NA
TGTGCCAGCAGCTTAGACGGGACAGGGTCCGTCTACGAGCAGTACTTC
CASSLDGTGSVYEQYF
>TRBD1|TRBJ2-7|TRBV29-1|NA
TGCAGCGTTTCGACAGGGGACACCTCCGAGCAGTACTTC
CSVSTGDTSEQYF
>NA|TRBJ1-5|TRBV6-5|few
TGTGCCAGCAGTTACTCTCATAGCAATCAGCCCCAGCATTTT
CASSYSHSNQPQHF
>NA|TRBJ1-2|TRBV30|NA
TGTGCCTGGAGTGTTGGGAGAGGCTACACCTTC
CAWSVGRGYTF
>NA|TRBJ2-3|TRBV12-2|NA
TGTGCAAGTCGCCCCCAGAGACCTTTAATTCGGCGCCCCAGCACAGATACGCAGTATTTT
CASRPQRPLIRRPSTDTQYF
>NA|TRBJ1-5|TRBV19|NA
TGTGCCAGTAGTATCAAACGCCTATCGGACGGATACAATCAGCCCCAGCATTTT
CASSIKRLSDGYNQPQHF
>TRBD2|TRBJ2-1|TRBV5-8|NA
TGTGCCAGCAGCCCCCCTAGCGGGGTCTACCCCCCCCGGGGCGAGCAGTTCTTC
CASSPPSGVYPPRGEQFF
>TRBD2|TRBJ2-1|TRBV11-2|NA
TGTGCCAGCAGCCTAGAACGACTAGCCTCCTACAATGAGCAGTTCTTC
CASSLERLASYNEQFF
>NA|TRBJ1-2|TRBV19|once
TGTGCCAGTAGTATAGAGGGGAGCGTCCGGGCAGGCTACACCTTC
CASSIEGSVRAGYTF
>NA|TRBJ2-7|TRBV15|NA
TGTGCCACCAGCAGACTCGGACCCTTCGCGGGGGAGCAGTACTTC
CATSRLGPFAGEQYF
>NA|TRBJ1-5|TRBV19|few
TGTGCCAGTAGTATAGGCGCGGGGCGGAGGGCAAATCAGCCCCAGCATTTT
CASSIGAGRRANQPQHF
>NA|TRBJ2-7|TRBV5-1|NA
TGCGCCAGCAGCTTGGGGCCCAGACTAGGGTCCTACGAGCAGTACTTC
CASSLGPRLGSYEQYF
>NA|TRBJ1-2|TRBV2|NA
TGTGCCAGCAGTAAGGCAGGGGACAGCTACACCTTC
CASSKAGDSYTF
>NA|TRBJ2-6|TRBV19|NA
TGTGCCAGTAGTATGGACTCTGGGGCCAACGTCCTGACTTTC
CASSMDSGANVLTF
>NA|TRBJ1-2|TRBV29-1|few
TGCAGCGTTGTCGCAGGAGATGGCTACACCTTC
CSVVAGDGYTF
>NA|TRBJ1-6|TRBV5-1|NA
TGCGCCAGCAGCGCCGACGCGGAAGCCTATAATTCACCCCTCCACTTT
CASSADAEAYNSPLHF
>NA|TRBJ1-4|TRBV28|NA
TGTGCCAGCAGTTTTAGGCCCTTCAATGAAAAACTGTTTTTT
CASSFRPFNEKLFF
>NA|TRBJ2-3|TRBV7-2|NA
TGTGCCAGCAGGCAAGGGGGTCCGCCTAGCACAGATACGCAGTATTTT
CASRQGGPPSTDTQYF
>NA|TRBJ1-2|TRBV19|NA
TGTGCCAGTAGTATAGAGTCTGTTTATGGCTACACCTTC
CASSIESVYGYTF
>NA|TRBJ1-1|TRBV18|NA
TGTGCCAGCTCACCACCGGCAGACCCGAACACTGAAGCTTTCTTT
CASSPPADPNTEAFF
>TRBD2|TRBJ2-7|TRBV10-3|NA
TGTGCCATCAGTGATGGCGGGGGGGTTTATGAGCAGTACTTC
CAISDGGGVYEQYF
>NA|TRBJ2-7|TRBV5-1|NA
TGCGCCAGCAGCCCGATGGGGAGCTCCTACGAGCAGTACTTC
CASSPMGSSYEQYF
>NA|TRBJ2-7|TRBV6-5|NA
TGTGCCAGCAGTTACTCCGCCAGGGGATACGAGCAGTACTTC
CASSYSARGYEQYF
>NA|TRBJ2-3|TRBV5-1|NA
TGCGCCAGCAGCTTGGCGTCAGATACGCAGTATTTT
CASSLASDTQYF
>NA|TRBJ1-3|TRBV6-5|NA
TGTGCCAGCATAAACGCCGGGTGGGGAAACACCATATATTTT
CASINAGWGNTIYF
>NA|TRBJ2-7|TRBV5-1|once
TGCGCCAGCAGCTTGGCCGTGGGGGCCCGGATCTACGAGCAGTACTTC
CASSLAVGARIYEQYF
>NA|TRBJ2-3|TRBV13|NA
TGTGCCAGCAGCTTAGCACAGGTCTTCGGCACAGATACGCAGTATTTT
CASSLAQVFGTDTQYF
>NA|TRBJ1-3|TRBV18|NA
TGTGCCAGCTCACCAACCCCTCCCTACGGGCAGGGAAACACCATATATTTT
CASSPTPPYGQGNTIYF
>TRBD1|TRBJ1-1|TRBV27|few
TGTGCCAGCAGTTTTACAGGGGCCAACACTGAAGCTTTCTTT
CASSFTGANTEAFF
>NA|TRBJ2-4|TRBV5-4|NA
TGTGCCAGCAGCCTTGAGGGTCAGGGAGCCAAAAACATTCAGTACTTC
CASSLEGQGAKNIQYF
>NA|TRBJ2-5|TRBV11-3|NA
TGTGCCAGCAGCTTAGGTAGCTTGCAGACCCAGTACTTC
CASSLGSLQTQYF
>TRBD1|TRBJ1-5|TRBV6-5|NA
TGTGCCAGCAAAAGGACAGGGCCAAATCAGCCCCAGCATTTT
CASKRTGPNQPQHF
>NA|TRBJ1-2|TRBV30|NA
TGTGCCTGGAGTGTATTAAGAACCGGCTACACCTTC
CAWSVLRTGYTF
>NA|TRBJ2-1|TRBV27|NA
TGTGCCAGCAGTACTCGCGGCAGGGGCGGGTACAATGAGCAGTTCTTC
CASSTRGRGGYNEQFF